The text below deals with one TCR beta chain. This clonotype appeared many times. Which antigen it targets is not known. The record has no base qualities; no much larger clone is one base away. This entry is derived from a study of read filtering for tumor transcriptome and immune sequencing (dated by TCRdb to the early 2020s). In the study overall: Of the patients in the cohort, 17 were male and fewer than 15 were female, and their mean age was approximately 71 years, with a range of about 45 to 90. By revised international staging, roughly 8 patients were R-ISS I, 15 to 20 were R-ISS II and about seven were R-ISS III. Whole-transcriptome libraries were prepared with the TruSeq RNA Access Library Prep Kit after DNase treatment. Per sample, about 4.05 to 10.27 million TCR-region mapped reads were obtained with IR-seq, compared with only roughly 85 to 1273 with RNA-seq. TCR repertoires obtained by targeted immune repertoire sequencing and by bulk whole-transcriptome sequencing performed on the same bone marrow samples were compared. A main aim was a read-filtering strategy for immune repertoire data, specifically whether clonotypes supported by a single read should be removed. Results and caveats for the whole study, not just this receptor: IR-seq captured clonotypes at much higher depth and more reliably than RNA-seq, and smaller IR-seq throughput sufficed to identify most shared clonotypes. Single-read clonotypes made up about 81.9% of clonotypes but about 3.6% of total reads in IR-seq, and just under 75% of clonotypes and about 45% of reads in RNA-seq. The sorted CD138-negative fraction was a mixed bone marrow immune population, not purified T cells. When single-read clonotypes were removed, the proportions of shared clonotypes in IR-seq and RNA-seq correlated more strongly.

The Immunoverse kit was used to build TCR libraries from 400 ng RNA, with molecular barcoded adaptors covering alpha/delta and beta/gamma chains. TCR library preparation used the same RNA that went into transcriptome sequencing. Sequencing of the TCR libraries was done on an Illumina HiSeq 4000 with 2 x 150 cycles. As for the original processing: With MiXCR, TCR reads were aligned to human V, D, J and C references and assembled into CDR3 clonotypes, with quality filtering and error correction included. The tcR package in R was used to analyze clonotype counts and gene usage diversity. For inspection of raw mapping reads, RNA-seq reads were mapped by STAR aligner version 2.5.3a onto GRCh37 of the human genome. IR-seq fastq files were randomly downsampled with Seqtk 1.3 to test the effect of sequencing depth on detected clonotypes. The public reads were reprocessed in TCRdb via fastp at Q25 and MiXCR, keeping in-frame beta chains. Rows are combined by CDR3 protein, so each entry shows the most common genes and DNA. None of the V and J calls come from the authors' own analysis; TCRdb made them. The sample data list tens of thousands of distinct CDR3 sequences, and around 12% of these were observed just once. More than 14% of the sample comes from the top ten.

Each patient had bone marrow sampled at the time of active disease. Ficoll-Hypaque density gradient centrifugation was used to isolate bone marrow mononuclear cells. Myeloma plasma cells were removed and CD138-negative cells were obtained by negative selection following labeling with CD138 magnetic microbeads on a MACS separator. The purity of the isolated cells was checked by flow cytometry with CD138 antibodies on an Attune NxT. Total RNA was extracted using TRIzol reagent and was quantified on a NanoDrop spectrophotometer. For each patient, paired RNA-seq and IR-seq were run on the CD138-negative bone marrow sample from that patient. The sequencing input was a population of CD138-negative cells sorted from bone marrow. The sample's cell subset or site label is to be understood as: bone marrow mononuclear cells depleted of CD138+ plasma/myeloma cells by negative magnetic selection. The TCR was taken from a donor at least 40 years old with multiple myeloma.

The sequenced DNA is TGTGCCAGCAGTTCTCGACTGGACAGGGAAAATGAAAAACTGTTTTTT. The translation is CASSSRLDRENEKLFF. The receptor chain draws on TRBV28 and TRBJ1-4; 8 junctional bases match TRBD1. The germline V gene sets CDR1 to MDHEN and CDR2 to SYDVKM. The CDR3 starts with the cysteine, ends with the phenylalanine, and has 16 residues. Only the CDR3 portion is preserved as DNA: 48 bases, with reading frame beginning at the first base. V loses 4 bases at its end and J loses 5 bases; junction bases beyond the gene matches: 9.